These 29 T cell receptor beta chains share one sample of origin, sequenced in a study of T cell changes during pregnancy in multiple sclerosis. Sequencing was performed with immunoSEQ multiplex PCR; in TCRdb, only in-frame clones are kept and a portion is missing. The table shows approximately 65,000 clones, with about 96% occurring only once. This material consisted of CD8+ T cells from peripheral blood mononuclear cells, taken after pregnancy. These receptors all stem from a female donor with multiple sclerosis, enrolled in a pregnancy study.

This clone has just one count. The rearrangement uses TRBV28 and TRBJ2-1, with TRBD1 matching 7 bases. The CDR3 runs to 13 residues. V shed 3 bases, J shed 6 bases, and the junction held 2 bases outside the gene matches. The germline V gene encodes CDR1 MDHEN and CDR2 SYDVKM. CDR3 in DNA: TGTGCCAGCAGTTTTAGGGGGCCCAATGAGCAGTTCTTC. Amino acid sequence: CASSFRGPNEQFF.

The gene calls are TRBV4-1 and TRBJ1-2, with D perhaps matching TRBD1 (5 bases). V lost 4 bases to trimming and J lost 4 bases, with 7 bases between them. The length of the CDR3 is 12 residues. The germline V gene encodes CDR1 MGHRA and CDR2 YSYEKL. The CDR3 spells CASSLQGYGYTF. The CDR3, as DNA: TGCGCCAGCAGCCTTCAGGGCTATGGCTACACCTTC.

The rearrangement links TRBV11-2 to TRBJ2-5; TRBD1 might be the D (6 bases). Trimming removed 0 bases from V and 7 bases from J, with 15 bases in between. The CDR3 runs 15 residues. The germline V gene has CDR1 SGHAT and CDR2 FQNNGV. DNA for the CDR3: TGTGCCAGCAGCTTAGACCCGGGAAGAGGGGGGACCCAGTACTTC. Translating gives CASSLDPGRGGTQYF.

This rearrangement joins TRBV6-5 to TRBJ2-1, with D hard to call. In germline, CDR1 is MNHEY, CDR2 SVGAGI. The CDR3 runs to 13 residues. V dropped 6 bases and J dropped 4 bases, with 10 bases sitting between them. For the CDR3, the DNA is TGTGCCAGCAGCCAAGACAATTACAATGAGCAGTTCTTC. Translating gives CASSQDNYNEQFF.

V usage is TRBV27 and J usage is TRBJ1-1, with 9 bases matching TRBD1. In germline, CDR1 is MNHEY, CDR2 SMNVEV (reference sequence). The CDR3 contains 13 residues. Germline trimming cut 6 bases from V and 10 bases from J; bases unmatched to any gene: 9. This chain's CDR3 is CASSARDREGAFF. CDR3 sequence (DNA): TGTGCCAGCAGCGCCCGGGACAGGGAGGGAGCTTTCTTT.

The gene calls are TRBV19 and TRBJ2-3, with D perhaps TRBD1 (6 bases). Per the germline V gene, CDR1 is LNHDA and CDR2 is SQIVND (reference sequence). The CDR3 sequence is 15 residues long. V lost 5 bases to trimming and J lost 1 base, with 13 bases between them. CDR3: CASSPIGGGTDTQYF. CDR3 nucleotides: TGTGCCAGTAGTCCGATAGGGGGTGGCACAGATACGCAGTATTTT.

J is TRBJ2-1 and V is TRBV25-1, with 8 bases fitting TRBD2. CDR1 is MGHDK, CDR2 SYGVNS, per germline. V lost 1 base and J lost 5; bases outside the gene matches: 7. The CDR3 has 16 residues. CDR3 sequence (DNA): TGTGCCAGCAGTGAATGGGCTAGCGGGCCTCACAATGAGCAGTTCTTC. Amino acid sequence: CASSEWASGPHNEQFF.

The chain has TRBV7-9 and TRBJ1-1, with a possible D match to TRBD1 (6 bases). V dropped 2 bases and J dropped 0 bases, with 10 bases sitting between them. The CDR3 runs to 15 residues. CDR1 and CDR2 (germline): SEHNR, FQNEAQ (reference sequence). The CDR3 sequence is CASSLSQGMNTEAFF. DNA for the CDR3: TGTGCCAGCAGCTTATCTCAGGGGATGAACACTGAAGCTTTCTTT.

V and J are TRBV30 and TRBJ1-1; D uncertain. This CDR3 comprises 14 residues. CDR1 and CDR2 from the germline V gene are GTSNPN and SVGIG (reference sequence). Trimming took off 4 bases at V and 0 bases at J, with 12 bases between the two ends. CDR3 in amino acids: CAWKSGLMNTEAFF. The CDR3 DNA follows: TGTGCCTGGAAGTCAGGACTTATGAACACTGAAGCTTTCTTT.

The chain links TRBV27 to TRBJ2-1, with 8 bases fitting TRBD2. The V gene end was trimmed by 9 bases and the J gene end by 5 bases; junction bases not matched to a gene: 9. This CDR3 contains 14 residues. CDR1 is MNHEY and CDR2 is SMNVEV in the germline V gene (reference sequence). The CDR3 region has the DNA TGTGCCAGTACGAGGACTAGCTACCACAATGAGCAGTTCTTC. Translation: CASTRTSYHNEQFF.

This chain links TRBV5-5 with TRBJ2-7; a weak D match, TRBD2 (7 bases). Trimming pared 4 bases from V and 3 bases from J, leaving 14 bases between. In germline, CDR1 is SGHKS, CDR2 YYEKEE (reference sequence). CDR3 size: 14 residues. For the CDR3, the DNA is TGTGCCAGCAGCCCCGGAGGGGGGGGCTACGAGCAGTACTTC. Its protein product is CASSPGGGGYEQYF.

This chain joins TRBV28 and TRBJ2-3, with a weak D call TRBD2 (5 bases). Trimming took off 2 bases at V and 6 bases at J, with 12 bases between the two ends. Germline CDR1 is MDHEN and CDR2 is SYDVKM. The CDR3 extends over 14 amino acids. The DNA for the CDR3 is TGTGCCAGCAGTTTAGACGGGGTCTCGGATACGCAGTATTTT. It translates to CASSLDGVSDTQYF.

This chain's CDR3 is CASSLGSAGYTDTQYF. The CDR3 DNA follows: TGTGCCAGCAGCTTAGGGTCGGCAGGGTACACAGATACGCAGTATTTT. The gene calls are TRBV13 and TRBJ2-3, with D possibly TRBD1 on 5 matching bases. The V and J ends lost 0 bases and 2 bases respectively, with 12 bases between them. CDR3 size: 16 residues. From germline, CDR1 is PRHDT and CDR2 FYEKMQ (reference sequence).

This chain joins TRBV7-8 and TRBJ2-7, with 8 positions matching TRBD2. The CDR3 spans 13 residues. V lost 5 bases to trimming and J lost 2 bases; unmatched junction nucleotides: 2. CDR1 and CDR2 from the germline V gene are SGHVS and FQNEAQ. CDR3 residues: CASSGTSAYEQYF. As DNA, the CDR3 is TGTGCCAGCAGCGGGACTAGTGCCTACGAGCAGTACTTC.

The rearrangement uses TRBV7-9 and TRBJ2-5; no firm D call. The CDR3 sequence is 14 residues long. Germline lookup yields CDR1 SEHNR and CDR2 FQNEAQ (reference sequence). With 2 bases removed from V and 1 base from J, the gap between germline ends came to 8 bases. The CDR3 reads CASSLRNSQETQYF. CDR3 coding DNA: TGTGCCAGCAGCTTAAGAAACAGCCAAGAGACCCAGTACTTC.

This chain uses TRBV28 with TRBJ2-1; perhaps TRBD1 as D (6 bases). This CDR3 comprises 12 residues. V was shortened by 5 bases and J by 10 bases, with 12 bases between the two germline ends. CDR1 is MDHEN, CDR2 SYDVKM, per germline. The DNA for the CDR3 is TGTGCCAGCAGTCCCCCAGGGACAGAGCAGTTCTTC. This sequence encodes CASSPPGTEQFF.

V gene TRBV13 combines with J gene TRBJ1-5; TRBD1 is a possible D gene (6 bases). Trimming removed 5 bases from V and 7 bases from J, with 9 bases in between. There are 12 residues in the CDR3. In germline, CDR1 is PRHDT, CDR2 FYEKMQ (reference sequence). The CDR3, as DNA: TGTGCCAGCAGCGCACAGGGACAGCCCCAGCATTTT. Translated: CASSAQGQPQHF.

This rearrangement joins TRBV27 to TRBJ2-1; tentatively, D is TRBD2 (5 bases). V was cut by 0 bases and J by 0 bases, with 9 bases left in between. Germline assignment: CDR1 MNHEY and CDR2 SMNVEV (reference sequence). This CDR3 is 16 amino acids long. CDR3 DNA sequence: TGTGCCAGCAGTTTATCGGCGGGCCTCTCCTACAATGAGCAGTTCTTC. The encoded protein is CASSLSAGLSYNEQFF.

The V call is TRBV15, the J call TRBJ2-7; D is possibly TRBD2 (5 bases). Germline V gene lookup returns CDR1 LNHNV and CDR2 YYDKDF (reference sequence). With 0 bases removed from V and 0 bases from J, the gap between germline ends came to 18 bases. This CDR3 contains 18 residues. CDR3 nucleotides: TGTGCCACCAGCAGAGATCAAGGCGAGCGGATTAACTCCTACGAGCAGTACTTC. Translating it yields CATSRDQGERINSYEQYF.

The chain uses TRBV19 and TRBJ2-2; D may be TRBD2 (5 bases). Germline CDR1 reads LNHDA; CDR2 reads SQIVND (reference sequence). Trimming stripped 7 bases from V and 8 bases from J, with 14 bases between. The CDR3 runs 13 residues. The CDR3 reads CASTETGVGELFF. The CDR3 DNA reads TGTGCCAGTACCGAGACCGGGGTGGGGGAGCTGTTTTTT.

The V call is TRBV19, the J call TRBJ2-7; D is perhaps TRBD2 (7 bases). Germline CDR1 is LNHDA and CDR2 is SQIVND (reference sequence). The ends were cut back, 3 bases at V and 4 bases at J, with 16 bases in the middle. CDR3 length equals 15 residues. The CDR3 sequence is CASSMGGTLQYEQYF. DNA of the CDR3: TGTGCCAGTAGTATGGGGGGGACACTTCAATACGAGCAGTACTTC.

This clone was found once. This rearrangement joins TRBV6-5 to TRBJ2-5; 10 bases map to TRBD2. Germline V gene data show CDR1 as MNHEY and CDR2 as SVGAGI. Losses at the gene ends were 6 bases for V and 11 bases for J; bases not matched to a gene: 9. The CDR3 is 13 residues long. CDR3 in amino acids: CASRLRLAGEQYF. The DNA of the CDR3 is TGTGCCAGCAGGCTAAGACTAGCGGGTGAGCAGTACTTC.

The chain uses TRBV6-5 and TRBJ2-7, with 7 bases aligning to TRBD2. The CDR3 has 13 residues. The germline gives CDR1 MNHEY, CDR2 SVGAGI. V gave up 10 bases and J gave up 4 bases; unmatched junction bases: 10. Here the CDR3 reads CATQRGGQYEQYF. As DNA, the CDR3 is TGTGCCACTCAAAGGGGAGGGCAGTACGAGCAGTACTTC.

V is TRBV28 and J is TRBJ2-3; possible D gene TRBD2, 5 bases. V was cut by 3 bases and J by 3 bases, with 10 bases left in between. In germline, CDR1 is MDHEN, CDR2 SYDVKM. This CDR3 has 14 amino acids. In DNA, the CDR3 is TGTGCCAGCAGTTTCTTATCGGGGACAGATACGCAGTATTTT. This encodes CASSFLSGTDTQYF.

The chain combines TRBV7-9 with TRBJ2-4; D is possibly TRBD1 (5 bases). This CDR3 contains 16 residues. The V gene's germline CDR1 is SEHNR and CDR2 FQNEAQ (reference sequence). The V end lost 5 bases, the J end lost 0 bases, and 14 bases lay between the germline ends. The CDR3 bases are TGTGCCAGCAGCCCAATTCAGGGTTTAGCCAAAAACATTCAGTACTTC. Its translation: CASSPIQGLAKNIQYF.

The V call is TRBV5-6, the J call TRBJ1-2, with TRBD1 matching 9 bases. The CDR3 extends over 15 amino acids. Germline V gene data show CDR1 as SGHDT and CDR2 as YYEEEE. The ends lost 4 bases at V and 4 bases at J; junction bases unmatched: 8. The CDR3 DNA follows: TGTGCCAGCAGCACTTGGGGACAGGGATTCTATGGCTACACCTTC. It encodes CASSTWGQGFYGYTF.

The chain joins TRBV7-2 to TRBJ2-5, with 9 bases matching TRBD2. Germline V lookup: CDR1 SGHTA, CDR2 FQGNSA. The CDR3 consists of 15 residues. V shed 6 bases and J 5 bases; nucleotides not matched to a gene: 10. In DNA, the CDR3 is TGTGCCAGCAGGCTTAGGGTTAGCGGGAGCGAGACCCAGTACTTC. It yields the protein CASRLRVSGSETQYF.

The chain joins TRBV6-5 to TRBJ2-7; 7 nucleotides align to TRBD2. V dropped 0 bases and J dropped 6; count of bases not matched to a gene: 5. Germline values: CDR1 MNHEY, CDR2 SVGAGI. The CDR3 loop spans 14 amino acids. CDR3 sequence (DNA): TGTGCCAGCAGTTACTCCAAGCGGGGTGTCGAGCAGTACTTC. This translates into CASSYSKRGVEQYF.

This chain joins TRBV9 and TRBJ2-7, with D hard to call. Germline CDR1 reads SGDLS; CDR2 reads YYNGEE. Trimming left V 1 base short and J 2 bases short, with 10 bases between. CDR3 size: 14 residues. DNA for the CDR3: TGTGCCAGCAGCGTATTCGAGAAACCCTACGAGCAGTACTTC. The encoded protein is CASSVFEKPYEQYF.